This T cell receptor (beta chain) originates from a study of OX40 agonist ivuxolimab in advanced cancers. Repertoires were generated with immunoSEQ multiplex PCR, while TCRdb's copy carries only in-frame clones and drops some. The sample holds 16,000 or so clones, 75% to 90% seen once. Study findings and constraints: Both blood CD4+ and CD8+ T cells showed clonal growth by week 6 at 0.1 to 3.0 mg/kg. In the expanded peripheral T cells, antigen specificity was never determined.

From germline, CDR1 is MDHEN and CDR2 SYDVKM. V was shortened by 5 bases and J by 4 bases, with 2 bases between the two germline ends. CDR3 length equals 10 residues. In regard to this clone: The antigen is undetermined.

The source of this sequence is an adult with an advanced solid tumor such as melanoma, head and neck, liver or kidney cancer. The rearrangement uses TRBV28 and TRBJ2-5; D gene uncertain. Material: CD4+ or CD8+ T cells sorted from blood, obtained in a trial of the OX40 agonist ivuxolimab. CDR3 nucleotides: TGTGCCAGCAGTACAGAGACCCAGTACTTC. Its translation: CASSTETQYF.